This T cell receptor beta chain was sequenced in a study of vaccination and CD4 T cells after COVID-19. Sequencing of cultured CD4+ T cell DNA used the Oncomine TCR Beta short-read assay. Genomic DNA was taken out of cultured CD4+ T cells by extraction. TCRdb analysed the PCR reads with MiXCR anew, one entry per CDR3 protein. Among some 9,000 distinct CDR3 sequences listed, about 28% were seen once. This clonotype was counted a few times. Antigen: not known. The treatment is: roughly 10-day PBMC culture with coronavirus spike peptide pools or control peptides (ViraFEST assay). From the unexposed donor, CD4+ T cells were collected ahead of the COVID-19 pandemic (2011-2018). Germline V gene lookup returns CDR1 MNHEY and CDR2 SVGAGI. V was cut by 2 bases and J by 6 bases, with 10 bases left in between. The CDR3 has 13 amino acids.

This clonotype was obtained from a human donor in good health. V is TRBV6-5 and J is TRBJ1-2; unclear D gene. Sequences were obtained from CD4+ T cells from blood, cultured in vitro. The CDR3 DNA is TGTGCCAGCAGTTACGGGTCGGGGAATGGCTACACCTTC. This translates into CASSYGSGNGYTF.